This TCR beta chain stems from a study of cytomegalovirus exposure and HLA in healthy donors (TCRdb year 2017). Study-wide context: An earlier analysis of around 600 of the donors reported about 250 Gb of sequence data and 117 million unique TCR beta sequences from about 179 million T cells. Around 320 gigabases of sequencing data and some 85 million unique TCR sequences were included in an early release covering about 700 HLA-typed donors. Among the roughly 380 genotyped donors, around 81% belonged to the genetic ancestry cluster associated with self-reported Caucasian donors. The study aimed to test whether cataloging public T cell receptors could reveal signatures of past pathogen exposure. The T cell repertoires of around 670 subjects were profiled by immunosequencing and related to cytomegalovirus serostatus. Besides the first cohort of some 670 subjects, a separate validation cohort made up of around 120 different subjects was used. To predict cytomegalovirus infection status, the study combined high-throughput TCR immunosequencing, statistical association of individual TCRs with disease status, and machine learning. A later analysis re-analyzed previously published TCR beta repertoires from hundreds of donors and added high-resolution HLA genotyping to study TCR occurrence patterns. The later analysis used no new phenotypic data to find candidate immune exposures, relying instead on TCR beta sequences and their occurrence across donors. An earlier analysis of approximately 640 of the donors applied high-throughput TCR beta sequencing to assess whether each TCR beta V gene segment acted as functional or pseudogenic. Donor age, sex, ethnicity and CMV serostatus were collected together with the repertoire data. In a later genetic analysis, genome-wide SNP genotypes for about three fifths of the roughly 670 donors were used, and that subset was treated as a discovery cohort. All discovery cohort repertoires had been generated using a single sequencing platform. HLA typing included class I and class II loci at four-digit resolution. Typing coverage differed by locus: A, B, C, DRB1 and DQB1 were typed in about 629-640 donors, DQA1 in about 500, DPA1 in 600 to 610, and DPB1 in just under 490. Four or five DR-DQ haplotypes were handled as single units for association and clustering because linkage in the cohort was strong. Among about 400 genotyped donors of the cohort, an average of roughly 230,000 unique TCR beta nucleotide sequences was sequenced per donor, of which about 18% were non-productive.

Worth noting for this clone: The antigen it binds to is not known. Qualities for individual bases were not recorded, and no much larger clone is one base off.

The cohort comprised several hundred healthy bone marrow donors. At the time of sampling, all cohort members were nominally healthy, though unrecorded immune exposures were likely present. The donor was CMV seropositive and was included in the group of around 300 seropositive cohort members. Every donor gave a peripheral blood sample, and the peripheral blood mononuclear cells from that sample were used for TCR beta sequencing. Genomic DNA was extracted from the blood cell samples with the Qiagen DNeasy Blood Extraction Kit. Library creation used the immunoSEQ multiplex PCR assay. The multiplex PCR relied on a mix of 60 forward primers for TCR Vbeta segments and 13 reverse primers for TCR Jbeta segments. A multiplex PCR assay on genomic DNA amplified the CDR3 region of rearranged TCR beta genes. The Illumina HiSeq System was used to sequence the amplified TCR beta libraries as 87-base-pair reads. On the authors' methods: A later analysis counted 75 million to 100 million unique TCR beta chains across the 666 repertoires, and around 9.9 million of these chains were shared by at least two donors. To remove PCR and sequencing errors, raw reads were error-corrected and collapsed into unique sequences using a nearest-neighbor algorithm that merged closely related sequences. Alignment of CDR3 sequences to IMGT reference sequences was used to assign V, D and J gene segments. Each retained sequence needed at least a six-nucleotide match to both a V gene segment and a J gene segment. Rearrangements were called productive when the CDR3 lacked stop codons and stayed in frame with V and J; all others were non-productive. CDR3 was defined by IMGT convention, running from the second conserved V-encoded cysteine to the conserved J-encoded phenylalanine. The earlier analysis of some 600 of the donors excluded sequences that lacked an unambiguous match to a single V gene segment. In an earlier analysis of approximately 590 of the donors, V segments were called functional above 56.7% productive rearrangements and were called segregating when the between-donor standard deviation exceeded 5%. A statistical classification framework was built to diagnose cytomegalovirus status from the catalog of TCR beta chain sequences. In a later analysis, TCR nucleotide sequences were compared against IMGT/GENE-DB human TR gene sequences so that V and J genes could be assigned. The TCRdist pipeline was used in a later analysis to assign CDR3 sequences and most-parsimonious VDJ recombination scenarios. In a later analysis, each TCR beta chain was defined by its CDR3 amino acid sequence together with its V-gene family, and reads lacking a unique V-gene family were excluded. To address suspected cross-contamination and a sequencing artifact, a later analysis removed 450 to 700 highly shared, low-generation-probability nucleotide sequences. A later analysis calculated a clonal expansion index for each public chain from normalized within-repertoire ranks of inferred template counts. In a later analysis, generation probabilities were computed using a VDJ recombination model fitted to out-of-frame rearrangements, and the results were checked against IGoR. A later analysis scored TCR-TCR, TCR-HLA and TCR-CMV co-occurrence with hypergeometric tests, applying a repertoire-size bias correction to TCR pairs. A later analysis estimated false discovery rates by permuting HLA or CMV assignments 20 times. In a later analysis, co-occurring TCRs were grouped using DBSCAN, and TCRdist sequence similarity was added for clustering within HLA-allele-positive subsets. For co-occurrence clustering, repertoires with fewer than 30,000 or more than 120,000 public chains were excluded, along with roughly 5 repertoires with anomalous nucleotide sharing. What TCRdb holds here is the immuneACCESS table cut down to in-frame rearrangements. Part of the clones is not present; checked against another copy, under half of the missing clones reflect an unresolved V gene, and the others are unexplained. V and J calls and clone size follow that table, whereas D and trimming were derived from the DNA. The sample table holds over 100,000 clones, of which approximately 70% were seen once. The ten biggest clones cover approximately 8.6% of the sample.

What the research found in general, with its limitations: A few of the identified cytomegalovirus-associated TCR beta chains were confirmed in vitro to be specific for cytomegalovirus antigens. The cohort was sequenced for TCR beta chains only, and without alpha or paired-chain data the features that could be detected were limited. In a later analysis, the rate of TCR association differed among HLA loci, with DRB1 alleles having the most associated TCRs and HLA-C alleles having the fewest. According to a later analysis, most CMV-associated TCR beta chains appeared to be HLA-restricted, and the HLA associations seemed to be driven largely by CMV exposure. When HLA alleles, especially DR and DQ, strongly co-occurred, attributing TCR associations to individual alleles was difficult. In a later analysis, HLA-associated TCR beta chains showed more clonal expansion and lower generation probabilities than non-associated chains that were equally common. Because some donors lacked HLA typing at each locus, the association tests relied only on the typed subset. A later genetic analysis reported fewer N-insertions in productive TCRs among donors in an Asian-associated ancestry cluster than the roughly 690-donor mean. V-gene and J-gene trimming of TCR beta chains was associated with a missense DCLRE1C variant in a later genetic analysis, and the association was replicated in an independent cohort. Because counts were too low, some 16 rarely observed V segments, including chromosome 9 orphons, were excluded from the earlier analysis of 587 of the donors. In a later analysis, several top co-occurrence clusters were reported to appear linked to parvovirus B19, influenza, CMV and Epstein-Barr virus. CMV serostatus was the only immune exposure information available for the cohort. While some public TCRs were present in many individuals, most TCR sequences turned up only very rarely across donors. In the study, around 160 TCR beta chains were listed as associated with cytomegalovirus. A later analysis associated 15,000 to 20,000 TCR beta sequences with specific HLA alleles at a false discovery rate of 0.05. Some IMGT-functional V segments, including TRBV6-2 and TRBV6-3, could not be distinguished by the 87-base-pair reads and were therefore excluded. Presence/absence analyses assumed roughly uniform sequencing depth across donors, an assumption that may not hold. In an earlier analysis of approximately 590 of the donors, most TCR beta V segments were observed in productive rearrangements about 87% or about 30% of the time, broadly matching IMGT annotations. Cytomegalovirus status was reported to be diagnosed by the classifier with high specificity and sensitivity in both the original and validation cohorts. A cluster of highly shared sequence variants was judged likely to be a technical artifact of the sequencing pipeline. It was suggested by the authors that the approach could potentially be generalized to other disease states and immunological phenotypes. Correlated functional status among segregating V segments might reflect linkage disequilibrium, but an unknown experimental factor could not be ruled out. A further reported finding was that TCR beta sequences accurately predicted the HLA-A and HLA-B alleles for most subjects in the first cohort.

The CDR3 has 15 amino acids, counting the end cysteine and phenylalanine. Only CDR3 DNA remains: 45 bases, in frame from the first base. According to the germline V gene, CDR1 reads SGHTA and CDR2 reads FQGNSA. V has 0 bases trimmed and J has 1 base trimmed; junction bases matching no gene number 0. Source material: PBMCs. The sequence joins TRBV7-2 to TRBJ1-1; TRBD1 lines up with 9 middle nucleotides. This receptor was obtained from a man aged 25-45 years in good health and CMV-seropositive. DNA sequence: TGTGCCAGCAGCTTAGCGGGACAGGGGAACACTGAAGCTTTCTTT. This codes for CASSLAGQGNTEAFF.